This T cell receptor (beta chain) was recorded in a study of blood T cell repertoires in COVID-19 (dated by TCRdb to 2018 to 2021). Regarding the research as a whole: Collaborator samples came from the United States, Italy and Spain and covered acute and convalescent phases of COVID-19. The prospective study material was composed of cDNA or gDNA derived from T cells, B-cell-depleted T cells, or PBMCs. Subjects who had been exposed to COVID-19, were actively infected with it, or had recovered from it provided the deeply sampled blood TCRbeta repertoires that made up the dataset. The repertoires were made available in a free public database intended to serve as a resource for research on the immune response to SARS-CoV-2. Samples came from the ongoing ImmuneRACE study (first 160 participants) plus 1,254 subjects from 6 global collaborators. Nearly every sample came with metadata listing a de-identified subject ID, COVID-19 status, age in years and sex. Where available, HLA class I and class II types were obtained from metadata supplied by the sample provider rather than from assay-based typing.

The CDR3 contains 15 residues, cysteine and phenylalanine counted. The DNA shown is the 45-base CDR3, in frame from base 1. V is clipped by 1 base and J by 4 bases, and the sequence between their germline boundaries is 12 bases long. CDR1 and CDR2 are read off the germline V gene as SGHTS and YDEGEE. In its sample, this clone was seen once. Its recognized antigen is unknown. No qualities accompany the bases; no much larger clone lies one base away. One collaborating source in Seattle enrolled patients while the patients were actively infected and followed the patients over time throughout the course of disease. Each collaborating institution followed its own protocols to collect whole blood in K2EDTA tubes. For TCRbeta analysis, collaborators shipped samples in one of three forms: frozen whole blood, isolated PBMCs, or DNA extracted from either of those sample types. TCRbeta CDR3 regions were amplified from genomic DNA by means of the immunoSEQ Assay, a bias-controlled multiplex PCR. As for the authors' bioinformatics: Nucleated cell counts per sample were estimated from amplification of reference gene primers within the assay. Sequence reads were collapsed and filtered to measure the absolute abundance of every unique TCRbeta CDR3 rearrangement. Productive Simpson clonality was computed per sample as the square root of Simpson's diversity index over productive rearrangements. TCRdb mirrors the immuneACCESS table, restricted to in-frame sequences. Some clones are absent from its copies; in checked studies, under half trace to an unresolved V gene, and the reason for the others is unknown. D and trimming were read from the DNA, whereas the V and J calls and clone size are those reported in that table. This sample comprises approximately 270,000 clones, about 85% of them detected only once. 0.87% of the sample rests with the top ten.

The full study reports these points: The amount of clinical and demographic metadata varied by source and participant and was provided uncurated.

The clonotype was recovered from a human donor with COVID-19, enrolled during active disease. The donor label of this sample is uncertain. Sequencing was done on a sample of peripheral blood. The chain is encoded by TRBV5-8 joined to TRBJ1-5; the D gene cannot be named for sure. This receptor has the CDR3 CASSLLRIVNQPQHF. DNA sequence: TGTGCCAGCAGCTTGCTAAGAATCGTAAATCAGCCCCAGCATTTT.